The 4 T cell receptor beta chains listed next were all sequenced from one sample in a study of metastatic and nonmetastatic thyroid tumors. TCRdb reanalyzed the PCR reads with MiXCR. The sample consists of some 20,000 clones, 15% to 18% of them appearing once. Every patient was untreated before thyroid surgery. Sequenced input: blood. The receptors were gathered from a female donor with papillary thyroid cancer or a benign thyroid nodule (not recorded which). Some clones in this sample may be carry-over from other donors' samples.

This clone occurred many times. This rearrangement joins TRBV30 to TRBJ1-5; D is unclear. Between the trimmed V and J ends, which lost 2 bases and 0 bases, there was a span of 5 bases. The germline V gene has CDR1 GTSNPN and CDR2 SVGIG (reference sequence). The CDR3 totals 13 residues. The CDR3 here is CAWSSDSNQPQHF. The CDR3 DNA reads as TGTGCCTGGAGTTCAGATAGCAATCAGCCCCAGCATTTT.

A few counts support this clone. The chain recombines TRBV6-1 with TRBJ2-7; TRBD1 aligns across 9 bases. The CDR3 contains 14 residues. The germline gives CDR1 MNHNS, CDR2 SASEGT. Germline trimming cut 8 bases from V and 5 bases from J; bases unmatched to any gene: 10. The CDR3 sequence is CASWQGQGRHEQYF. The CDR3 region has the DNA TGTGCCAGCTGGCAAGGACAGGGGAGACACGAGCAGTACTTC.

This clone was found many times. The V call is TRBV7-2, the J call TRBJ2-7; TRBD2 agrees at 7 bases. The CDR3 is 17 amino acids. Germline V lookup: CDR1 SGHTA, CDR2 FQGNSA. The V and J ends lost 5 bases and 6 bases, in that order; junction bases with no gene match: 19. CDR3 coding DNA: TGTGCCAGCAGCCCTCGGGGTGGAGCGGGAAGCGTCCGCGAGCAGTACTTC. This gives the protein CASSPRGGAGSVREQYF.

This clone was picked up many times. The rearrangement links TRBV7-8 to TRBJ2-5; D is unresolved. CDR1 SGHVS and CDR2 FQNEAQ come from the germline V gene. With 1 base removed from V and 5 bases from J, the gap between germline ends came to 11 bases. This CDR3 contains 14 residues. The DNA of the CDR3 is TGTGCCAGCAGCTTAGATGGAGTCGAGGAGACCCAGTACTTC. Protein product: CASSLDGVEETQYF.